This T cell receptor beta chain was documented in a study of blood T cell repertoires in COVID-19 (dated by TCRdb to the early 2020s). The study in broad terms: Samples from collaborators originated in the United States, Italy and Spain and spanned both the acute and convalescent phases of COVID-19. The prospective study material was composed of cDNA or gDNA derived from T cells, B-cell-depleted T cells, or PBMCs. Subjects who had been exposed to COVID-19, were actively infected with it, or had recovered from it provided the deeply sampled blood TCRbeta repertoires that made up the dataset. The repertoires were released in a freely available public database intended as a resource for research on the immune response to SARS-CoV-2. Samples came from the ongoing ImmuneRACE study (first 160 participants) plus 1,254 subjects from 6 global collaborators. The sample metadata nearly always contained a de-identified subject ID, COVID-19 status, age in years and sex. Where HLA class I and class II types were available, the types were taken from metadata supplied by the sample provider, not from assay-based typing. Overall study outcomes, separate from this receptor: The quantity of clinical and demographic metadata differed by source and by participant and was supplied without curation.

Note on this clone: The antigen it recognizes is unknown. There are no base qualities to consult, and no much larger clone falls within one base.

The CDR3 runs 18 residues from the cysteine to the phenylalanine. Only the CDR3 portion is preserved as DNA: 54 bases, with reading frame beginning at the first base. V lost 5 bases and J lost 2 bases; the stretch between them is 24 bases long. The germline V gene supplies CDR1 SGHNT and CDR2 YENEEA. Each collaborating institution followed its own protocols to collect whole blood in K2EDTA tubes. For TCRbeta analysis, collaborator samples were shipped as frozen whole blood, as isolated PBMCs, or as DNA extracted from either sample type. TCRbeta CDR3 regions were amplified from genomic DNA using the immunoSEQ Assay, a bias-controlled multiplex PCR. The study's own analysis went as follows. Within the assay, amplification of reference gene primers was used to estimate how many nucleated cells each sample contained. Sequence reads were collapsed and filtered to measure the absolute abundance of every unique TCRbeta CDR3 rearrangement. For each sample, productive Simpson clonality was calculated as the square root of Simpson's diversity index over productive rearrangements. TCRdb re-hosts the immuneACCESS table, in-frame sequences only. Its copies lack some clones; in the studies checked, an unresolved V gene accounts for under half of them, and the cause for the rest is not known. V, J and clone size are those of that table, while D and trimming were read from the DNA. The sample records under 300,000 clones, roughly 86% of which are singletons. The ten largest clones take up 3.6% of the sample.

The V and J genes are TRBV11-3 and TRBJ2-5; a tentative D match to TRBD2 spans 5 bases. Sequencing was carried out using peripheral blood. The TCR sequence derives from a man younger than 30 with active or convalescent COVID-19. The CDR3 protein is CASSPRKVVRSGQETQYF. The nucleotide sequence is TGTGCCAGCAGCCCCCGAAAGGTGGTGAGGAGCGGACAAGAGACCCAGTACTTC.